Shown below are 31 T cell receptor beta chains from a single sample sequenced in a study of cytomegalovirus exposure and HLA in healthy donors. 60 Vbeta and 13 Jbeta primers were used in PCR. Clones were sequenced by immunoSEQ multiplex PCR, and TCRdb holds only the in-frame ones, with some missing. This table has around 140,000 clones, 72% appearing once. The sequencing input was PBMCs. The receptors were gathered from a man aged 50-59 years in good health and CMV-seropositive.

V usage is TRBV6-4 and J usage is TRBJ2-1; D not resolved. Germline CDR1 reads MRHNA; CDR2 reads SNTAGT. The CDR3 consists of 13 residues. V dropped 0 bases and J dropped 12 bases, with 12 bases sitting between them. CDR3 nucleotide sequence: TGTGCCAGCAGTGACTCTCTGGTTAGTCGGCAGTTCTTC. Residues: CASSDSLVSRQFF.

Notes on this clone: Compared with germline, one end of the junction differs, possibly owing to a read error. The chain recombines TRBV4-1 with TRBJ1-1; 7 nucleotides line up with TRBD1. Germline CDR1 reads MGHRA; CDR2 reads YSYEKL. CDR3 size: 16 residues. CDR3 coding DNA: TGCGCCAGCAGCCAAACTCCAACGACAGGGAACAGTGAAGCTTTCTTT. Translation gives CASSQTPTTGNSEAFF.

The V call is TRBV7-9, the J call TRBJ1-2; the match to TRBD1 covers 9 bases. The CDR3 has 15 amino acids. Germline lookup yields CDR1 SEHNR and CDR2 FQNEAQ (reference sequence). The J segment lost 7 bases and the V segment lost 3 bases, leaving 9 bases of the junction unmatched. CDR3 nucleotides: TGTGCCAGCAGCTTTAAGACAGGGGGATCCTCTGGCTACACCTTC. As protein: CASSFKTGGSSGYTF.

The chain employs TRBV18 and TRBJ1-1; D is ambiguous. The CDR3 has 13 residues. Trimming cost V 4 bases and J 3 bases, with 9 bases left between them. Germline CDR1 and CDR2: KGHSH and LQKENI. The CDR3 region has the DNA TGTGCCAGCTCACTGAGATCGGACACTGAAGCTTTCTTT. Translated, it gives CASSLRSDTEAFF.

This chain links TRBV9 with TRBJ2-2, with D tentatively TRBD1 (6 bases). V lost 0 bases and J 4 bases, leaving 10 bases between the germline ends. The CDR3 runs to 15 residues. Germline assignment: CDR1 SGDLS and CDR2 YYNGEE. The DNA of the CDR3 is TGTGCCAGCAGCGTAGACAGGGAAAGCACCGGGGAGCTGTTTTTT. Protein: CASSVDRESTGELFF.

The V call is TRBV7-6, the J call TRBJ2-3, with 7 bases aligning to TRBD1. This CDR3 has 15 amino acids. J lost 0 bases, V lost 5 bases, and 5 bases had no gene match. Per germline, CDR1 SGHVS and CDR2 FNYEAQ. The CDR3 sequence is CASSRHRGSTDTQYF. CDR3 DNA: TGTGCCAGCAGCCGTCACAGGGGTAGCACAGATACGCAGTATTTT.

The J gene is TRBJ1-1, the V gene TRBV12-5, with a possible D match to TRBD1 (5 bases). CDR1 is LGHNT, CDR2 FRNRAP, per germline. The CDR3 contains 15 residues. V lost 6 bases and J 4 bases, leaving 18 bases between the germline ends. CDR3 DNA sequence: TGTGCTAGTGGCCGCGGGACGGATTCCTTCACTGAAGCTTTCTTT. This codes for CASGRGTDSFTEAFF.

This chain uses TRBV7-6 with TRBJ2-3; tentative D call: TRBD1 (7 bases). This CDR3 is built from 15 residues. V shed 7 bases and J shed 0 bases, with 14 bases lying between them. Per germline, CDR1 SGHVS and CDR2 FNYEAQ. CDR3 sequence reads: CASTGGQPSTDTQYF. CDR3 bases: TGTGCCAGCACCGGGGGACAGCCTAGCACAGATACGCAGTATTTT. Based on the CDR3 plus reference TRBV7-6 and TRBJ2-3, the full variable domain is GAGVSQSPRYKVTKRGQDVALRCDPISGHVSLYWYRQALGQGPEFLTYFNYEAQQDKSGLPNDRFSAERPEGSISTLTIQRTEQRDSAMYRCASTGGQPSTDTQYFGPGTRLTVL.

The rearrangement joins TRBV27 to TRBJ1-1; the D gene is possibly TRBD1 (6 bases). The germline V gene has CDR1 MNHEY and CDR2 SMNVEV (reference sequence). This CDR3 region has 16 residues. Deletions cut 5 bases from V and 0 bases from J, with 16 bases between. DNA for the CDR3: TGTGCCAGCAGTCCCCCTTGGGGGACAATGAACACTGAAGCTTTCTTT. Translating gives CASSPPWGTMNTEAFF.

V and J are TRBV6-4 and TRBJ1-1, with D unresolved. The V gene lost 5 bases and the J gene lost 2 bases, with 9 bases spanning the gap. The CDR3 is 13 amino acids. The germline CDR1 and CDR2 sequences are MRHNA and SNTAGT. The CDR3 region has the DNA TGTGCCAGCAGTCCTACAGAAAACACTGAAGCTTTCTTT. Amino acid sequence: CASSPTENTEAFF.

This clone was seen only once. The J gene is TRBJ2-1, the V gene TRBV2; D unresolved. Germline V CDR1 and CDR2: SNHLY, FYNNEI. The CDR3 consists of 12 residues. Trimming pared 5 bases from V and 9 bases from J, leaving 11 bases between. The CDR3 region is CASSSRRGEQFF. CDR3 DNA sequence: TGTGCCAGCAGTTCCCGAAGAGGTGAGCAGTTCTTC.

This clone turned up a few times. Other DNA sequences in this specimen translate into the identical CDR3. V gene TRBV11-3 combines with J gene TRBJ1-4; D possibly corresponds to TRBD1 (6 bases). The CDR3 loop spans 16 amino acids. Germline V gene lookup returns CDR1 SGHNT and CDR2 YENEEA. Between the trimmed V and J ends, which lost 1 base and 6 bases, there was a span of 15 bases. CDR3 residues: CASSLGVQGRYEKLFF. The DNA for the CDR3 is TGTGCCAGCAGCTTAGGGGTACAGGGAAGGTATGAAAAACTGTTTTTT.

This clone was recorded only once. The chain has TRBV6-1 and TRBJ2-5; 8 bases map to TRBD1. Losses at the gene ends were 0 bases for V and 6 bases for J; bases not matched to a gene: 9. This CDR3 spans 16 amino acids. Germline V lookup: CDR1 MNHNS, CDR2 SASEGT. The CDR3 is CASSEARAGGWQTQYF. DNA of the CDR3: TGTGCCAGCAGTGAAGCGAGGGCAGGGGGCTGGCAGACCCAGTACTTC.

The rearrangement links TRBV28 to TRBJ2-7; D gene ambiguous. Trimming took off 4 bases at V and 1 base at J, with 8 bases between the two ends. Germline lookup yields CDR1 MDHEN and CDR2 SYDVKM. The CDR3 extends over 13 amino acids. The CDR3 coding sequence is TGTGCCAGCAGTTCAGGATCATCCTACGAGCAGTACTTC. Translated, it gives CASSSGSSYEQYF.

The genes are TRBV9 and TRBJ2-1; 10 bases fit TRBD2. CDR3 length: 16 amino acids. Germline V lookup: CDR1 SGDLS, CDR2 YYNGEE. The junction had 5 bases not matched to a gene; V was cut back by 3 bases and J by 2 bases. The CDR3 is CASSASLAGAYNEQFF. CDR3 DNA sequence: TGTGCCAGCAGCGCCTCTCTAGCGGGGGCCTACAATGAGCAGTTCTTC. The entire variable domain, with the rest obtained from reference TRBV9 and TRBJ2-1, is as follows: DSGVTQTPKHLITATGQRVTLRCSPRSGDLSVYWYQQSLDQGLQFLIQYYNGEERAKGNILERFSAQQFPDLHSELNLSSLELGDSALYFCASSASLAGAYNEQFFGPGTRLTVL.

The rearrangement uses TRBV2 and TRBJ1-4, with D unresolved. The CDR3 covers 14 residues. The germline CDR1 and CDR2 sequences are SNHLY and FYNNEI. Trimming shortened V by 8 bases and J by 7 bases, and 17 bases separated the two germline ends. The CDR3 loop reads CASVGGGPGEKLFF. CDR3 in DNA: TGTGCCAGCGTGGGAGGAGGGCCGGGTGAAAAACTGTTTTTT.

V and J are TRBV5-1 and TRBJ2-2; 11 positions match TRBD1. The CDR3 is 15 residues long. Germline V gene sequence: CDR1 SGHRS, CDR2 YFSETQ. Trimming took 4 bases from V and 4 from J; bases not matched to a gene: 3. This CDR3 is CASSQDRGPTGELFF. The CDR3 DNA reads TGCGCCAGCAGCCAGGACAGGGGGCCCACCGGGGAGCTGTTTTTT.

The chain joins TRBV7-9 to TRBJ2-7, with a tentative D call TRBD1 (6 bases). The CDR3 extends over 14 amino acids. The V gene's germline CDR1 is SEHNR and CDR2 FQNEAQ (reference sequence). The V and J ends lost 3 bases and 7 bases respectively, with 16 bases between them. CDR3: CASSFMGAGGEQYF. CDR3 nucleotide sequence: TGTGCCAGCAGCTTTATGGGGGCCGGTGGTGAGCAGTACTTC.

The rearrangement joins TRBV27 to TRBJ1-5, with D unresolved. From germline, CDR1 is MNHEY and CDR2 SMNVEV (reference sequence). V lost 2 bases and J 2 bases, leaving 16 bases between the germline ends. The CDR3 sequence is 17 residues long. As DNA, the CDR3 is TGTGCCAGCAGTTTAGAACCCCTGACTGGTGGCAATCAGCCCCAGCATTTT. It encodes CASSLEPLTGGNQPQHF.

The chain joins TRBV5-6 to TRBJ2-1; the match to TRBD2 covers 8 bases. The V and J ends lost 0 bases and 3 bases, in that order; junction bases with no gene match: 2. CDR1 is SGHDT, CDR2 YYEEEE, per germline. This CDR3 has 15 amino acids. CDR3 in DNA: TGTGCCAGCAGCTTGGGGCTAGCGGGCTACAATGAGCAGTTCTTC. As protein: CASSLGLAGYNEQFF. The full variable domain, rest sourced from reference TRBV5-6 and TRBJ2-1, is DAGVTQSPTHLIKTRGQQVTLRCSPKSGHDTVSWYQQALGQGPQFIFQYYEEEERQRGNFPDRFSGHQFPNYSSELNVNALLLGDSALYLCASSLGLAGYNEQFFGPGTRLTVL.

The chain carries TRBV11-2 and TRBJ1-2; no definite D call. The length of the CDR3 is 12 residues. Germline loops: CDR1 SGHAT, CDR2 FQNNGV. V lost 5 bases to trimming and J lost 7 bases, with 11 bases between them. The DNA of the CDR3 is TGTGCCAGCAGCCCCCGAGCAGGTGGCTACACCTTC. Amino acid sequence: CASSPRAGGYTF.

The CDR3 DNA follows: TGTGCCACCAGGAAAACAGGGGGAACCCTTAATTCACCCCTCCACTTT. As protein: CATRKTGGTLNSPLHF. The chain employs TRBV15 and TRBJ1-6; TRBD1 matches at 8 bases. V dropped 6 bases and J dropped 6; count of bases not matched to a gene: 10. The CDR3 contains 16 residues. The germline V gene has CDR1 LNHNV and CDR2 YYDKDF (reference sequence).

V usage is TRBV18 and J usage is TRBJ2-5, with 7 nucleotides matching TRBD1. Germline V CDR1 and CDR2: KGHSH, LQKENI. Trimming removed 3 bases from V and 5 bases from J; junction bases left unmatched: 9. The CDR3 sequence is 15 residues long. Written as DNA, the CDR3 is TGTGCCAGCTCACCCCTAGACAGGGTGGTTGAGACCCAGTACTTC. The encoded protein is CASSPLDRVVETQYF.

Here the CDR3 DNA reads TGTGCCAGTAGTATTCCCTCGGGACAACGTGAAAAACTGTTTTTT. It translates to CASSIPSGQREKLFF. The chain uses TRBV19 and TRBJ1-4, with a weak D call TRBD1 (6 bases). V was trimmed by 3 bases and J by 7 bases, leaving 15 bases between them. This CDR3 is 15 amino acids long. CDR1 LNHDA and CDR2 SQIVND come from the germline V gene (reference sequence).

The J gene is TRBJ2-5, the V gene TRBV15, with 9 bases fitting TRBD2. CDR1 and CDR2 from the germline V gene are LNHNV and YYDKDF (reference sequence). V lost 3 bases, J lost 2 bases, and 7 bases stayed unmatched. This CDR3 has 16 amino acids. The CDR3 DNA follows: TGTGCCACCAGCAGGGAATCCCTAGCGGGGCAAGAGACCCAGTACTTC. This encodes CATSRESLAGQETQYF.

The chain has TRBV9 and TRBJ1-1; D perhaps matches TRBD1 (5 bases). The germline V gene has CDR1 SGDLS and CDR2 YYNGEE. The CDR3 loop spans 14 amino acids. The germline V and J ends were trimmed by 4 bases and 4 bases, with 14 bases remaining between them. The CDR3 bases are TGTGCCAGCAGCCCCGACCCAAGGGGCACTGAAGCTTTCTTT. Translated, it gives CASSPDPRGTEAFF.

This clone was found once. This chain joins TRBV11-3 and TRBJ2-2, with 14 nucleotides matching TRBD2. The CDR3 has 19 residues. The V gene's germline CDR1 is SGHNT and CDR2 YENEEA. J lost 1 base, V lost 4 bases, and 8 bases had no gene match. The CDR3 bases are TGTGCCAGCAGCTCGCCCGGGACTAGCGGGAGTTGGAACACCGGGGAGCTGTTTTTT. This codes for CASSSPGTSGSWNTGELFF.

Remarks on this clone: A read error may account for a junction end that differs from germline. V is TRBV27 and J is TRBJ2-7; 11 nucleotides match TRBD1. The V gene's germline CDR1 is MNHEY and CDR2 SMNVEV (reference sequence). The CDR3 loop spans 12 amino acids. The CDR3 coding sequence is TGTGCCAGCAGTTGGACAGGGGGCGATCTCTTCTTC. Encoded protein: CASSWTGGDLFF.

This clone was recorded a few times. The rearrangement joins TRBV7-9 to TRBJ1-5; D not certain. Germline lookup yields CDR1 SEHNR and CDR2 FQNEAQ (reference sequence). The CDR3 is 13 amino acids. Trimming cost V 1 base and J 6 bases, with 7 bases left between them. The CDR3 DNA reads TGTGCCAGCAGCTTAGACGGGGTTCAGCCCCAGCATTTT. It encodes CASSLDGVQPQHF. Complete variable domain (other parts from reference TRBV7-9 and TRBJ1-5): DTGVSQNPRHKITKRGQNVTFRCDPISEHNRLYWYRQTLGQGPEFLTYFQNEAQLEKSRLLSDRFSAERPKGSFSTLEIQRTEQGDSAMYLCASSLDGVQPQHFGDGTRLSIL.

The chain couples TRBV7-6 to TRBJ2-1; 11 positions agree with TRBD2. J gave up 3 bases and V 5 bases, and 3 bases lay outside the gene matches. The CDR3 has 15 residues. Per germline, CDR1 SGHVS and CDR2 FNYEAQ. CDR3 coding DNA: TGTGCCAGCAGCCCCGGGACTAGCGGCTACAATGAGCAGTTCTTC. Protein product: CASSPGTSGYNEQFF. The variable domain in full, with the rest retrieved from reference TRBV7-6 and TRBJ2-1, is GAGVSQSPRYKVTKRGQDVALRCDPISGHVSLYWYRQALGQGPEFLTYFNYEAQQDKSGLPNDRFSAERPEGSISTLTIQRTEQRDSAMYRCASSPGTSGYNEQFFGPGTRLTVL.

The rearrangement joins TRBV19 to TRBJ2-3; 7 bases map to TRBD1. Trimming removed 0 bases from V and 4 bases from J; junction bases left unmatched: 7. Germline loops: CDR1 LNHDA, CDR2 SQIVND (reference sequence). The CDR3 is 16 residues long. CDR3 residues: CASSIDPNRGADTQYF. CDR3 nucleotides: TGTGCCAGTAGTATAGACCCGAACAGGGGAGCAGATACGCAGTATTTT.